This TCR beta chain was profiled in a study of regulatory T cells in long-lasting Graves disease. Study summary: Graves' disease counted as persistent after over 5 years of antithyroid drugs with positive TSH receptor antibodies.

Per germline, CDR1 DFQATT and CDR2 SNEGSKA (reference sequence). Trimming shortened V by 5 bases and J by 0 bases, and 11 bases separated the two germline ends. The CDR3 covers 14 residues. Study outcomes and limitations: Persistent disease exhibited a predilection for TRBV28, TRBJ1-2 and TRBJ2-5.

Library construction for TCR beta used iRepertoire HTBI primers and Arm-PCR of CDR3 regions. MiXCR, run by TCRdb on the multiplex PCR reads, gives a single entry per CDR3 protein. Of a few hundred thousand distinct CDR3 sequences in the sample, around 20% were seen once. This clonotype was seen only a few times. The antigen is not known. Regarding time point: persistent/refractory GD, antithyroid drugs over 5 years with positive TRAb. From RNA extracted from PBMCs, the TCR library was made. An endocrinology department located in Xi'an, China, was where the patients came from. The TCR was taken from a female donor with Graves disease. The chain joins TRBV20-1 to TRBJ1-3, with a possible D match to TRBD1 (5 bases). The material was peripheral blood mononuclear cells (PBMCs), obtained when the disease was refractory, from a patient treated with antithyroid drugs. The CDR3 DNA reads TGCAGTGCTGGGTGGGACTCCTCTGGAAACACCATATATTTT. It codes for CSAGWDSSGNTIYF.